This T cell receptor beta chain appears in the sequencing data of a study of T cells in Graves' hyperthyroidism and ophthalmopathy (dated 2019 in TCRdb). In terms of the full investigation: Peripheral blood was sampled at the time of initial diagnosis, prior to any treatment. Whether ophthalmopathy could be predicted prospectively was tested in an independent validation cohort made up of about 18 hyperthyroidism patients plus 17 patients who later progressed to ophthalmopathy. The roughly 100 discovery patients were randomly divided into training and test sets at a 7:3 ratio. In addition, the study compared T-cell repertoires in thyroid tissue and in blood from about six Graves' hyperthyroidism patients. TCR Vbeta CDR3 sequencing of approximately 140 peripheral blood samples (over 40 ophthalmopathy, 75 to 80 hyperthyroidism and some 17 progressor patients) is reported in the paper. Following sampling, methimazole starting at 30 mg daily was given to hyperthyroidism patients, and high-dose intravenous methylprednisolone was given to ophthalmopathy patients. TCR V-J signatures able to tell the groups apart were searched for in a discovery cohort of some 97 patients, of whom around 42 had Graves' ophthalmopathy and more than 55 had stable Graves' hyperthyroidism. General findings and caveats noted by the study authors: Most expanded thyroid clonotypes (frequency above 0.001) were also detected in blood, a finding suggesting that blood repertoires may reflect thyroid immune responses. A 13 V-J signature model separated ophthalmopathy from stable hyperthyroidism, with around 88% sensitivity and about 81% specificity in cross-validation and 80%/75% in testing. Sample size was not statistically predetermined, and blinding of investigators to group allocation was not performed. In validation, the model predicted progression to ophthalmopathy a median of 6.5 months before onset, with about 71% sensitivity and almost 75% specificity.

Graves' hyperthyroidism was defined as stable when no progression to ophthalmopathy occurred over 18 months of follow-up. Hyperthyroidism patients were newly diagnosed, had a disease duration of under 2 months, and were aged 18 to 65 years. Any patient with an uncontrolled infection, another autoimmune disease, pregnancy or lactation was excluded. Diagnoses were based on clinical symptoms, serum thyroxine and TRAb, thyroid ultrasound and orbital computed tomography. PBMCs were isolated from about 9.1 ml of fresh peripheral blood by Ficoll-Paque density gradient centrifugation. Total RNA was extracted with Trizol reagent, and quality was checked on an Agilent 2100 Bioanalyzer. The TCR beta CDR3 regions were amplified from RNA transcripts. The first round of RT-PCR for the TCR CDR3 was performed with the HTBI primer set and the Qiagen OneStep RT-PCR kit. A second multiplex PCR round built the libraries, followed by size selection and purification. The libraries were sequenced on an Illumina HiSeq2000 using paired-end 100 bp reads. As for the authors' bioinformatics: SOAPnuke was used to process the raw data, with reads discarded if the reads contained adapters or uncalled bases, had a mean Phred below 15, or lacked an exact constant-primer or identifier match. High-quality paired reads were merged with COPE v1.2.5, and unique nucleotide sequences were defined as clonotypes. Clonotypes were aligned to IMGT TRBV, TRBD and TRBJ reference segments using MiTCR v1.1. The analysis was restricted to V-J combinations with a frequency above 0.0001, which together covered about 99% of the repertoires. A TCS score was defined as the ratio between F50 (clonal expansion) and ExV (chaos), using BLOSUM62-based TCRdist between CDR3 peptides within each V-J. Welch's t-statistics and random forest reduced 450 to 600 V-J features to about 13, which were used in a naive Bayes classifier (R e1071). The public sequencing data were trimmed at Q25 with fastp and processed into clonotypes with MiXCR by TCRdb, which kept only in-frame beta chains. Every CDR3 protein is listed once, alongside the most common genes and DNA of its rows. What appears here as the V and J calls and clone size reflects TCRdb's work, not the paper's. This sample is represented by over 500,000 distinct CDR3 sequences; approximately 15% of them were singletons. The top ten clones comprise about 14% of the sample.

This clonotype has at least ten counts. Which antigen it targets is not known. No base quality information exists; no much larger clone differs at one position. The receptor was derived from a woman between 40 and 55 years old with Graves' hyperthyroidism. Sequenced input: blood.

The CDR3 is CASSQTGTYEQYF. The bases are TGTGCCAGCAGCCAGACGGGAACCTACGAGCAGTACTTC. This sequence uses TRBV3-1 and TRBJ2-7; the D segment could be TRBD2, given 5 matching bases. V is reduced by 3 bases and J by 2 bases, leaving a spacing of 8 bases between them. CDR1 and CDR2 were assigned from the germline V gene (reference sequence) as LGHDT and YNNKEL. Measured from the cysteine to the phenylalanine, the CDR3 is 13 residues long. The sequence is cut down to CDR3 DNA, 39 bases in frame from base 1.